This TCR beta chain was identified during a study of T cell responses to AZD1222 COVID-19 vaccine. General study findings and limits: Clonal diversity may have been underestimated in mostly white British donors.

A note on this clone: Its antigen is unidentified.

The CDR3 extends over 13 amino acids. V was clipped by 4 bases and J by 1 base, with 7 bases between them. Per the germline V gene, CDR1 is LGHNA and CDR2 is YSLEER. Libraries were prepared by immunoSEQ multiplex PCR; TCRdb keeps only in-frame clonotypes and omits some of them. The sample yields some 120,000 clones, about 86% seen once. Source: peripheral blood, taken 28 days after the second AZD1222 dose. The clonotype originates from an adult who received the AZD1222 COVID-19 vaccine. This rearrangement joins TRBV4-3 to TRBJ1-1; D gene uncertain. CDR3 in DNA: TGCGCCAGCAGCCGTCAGCAGAACACTGAAGCTTTCTTT. It specifies CASSRQQNTEAFF.